This TCR beta chain was recovered during a study of blood T cell repertoires in COVID-19. Across the whole study: Acute and convalescent COVID-19 specimens originated in the United States, Italy and Spain. T cells, B-cell-depleted T cells, or PBMCs provided the cDNA or gDNA that served as material.

The J segment lost 5 bases and the V segment lost 8 bases, leaving 9 bases of the junction unmatched. The germline gives CDR1 KGHDR, CDR2 SFDVKD. The CDR3 loop spans 15 amino acids. As handled by the study authors: From reference gene primer amplification, estimates of nucleated cell counts were derived. Profiled with immunoSEQ multiplex PCR; TCRdb holds only in-frame clones, not every one. The DNA gave D and trimming, while V, J and clone size come from that table. Of tens of thousands of clones listed, 70% to 90% are singletons. The J gene is TRBJ2-5, the V gene TRBV24-1; 11 bases align to TRBD1. The receptor was derived from a human donor in a cohort sampled during active COVID-19. Sequencing was performed on peripheral blood. The CDR3 is CATNPGQGVEETQYF. For the CDR3, the DNA is TGTGCCACCAATCCGGGACAGGGGGTGGAGGAGACCCAGTACTTC.